The 25 T cell receptor beta chains below come from one sample, sequenced in a study of T-cell memory formation after mild COVID-19. TCRdb redid the calling of the 5' RACE reads with MiXCR, one entry per CDR3 protein. The data show about 470,000 distinct CDR3 sequences, with roughly 23% seen just once and around 12% held by the top ten. The sequencing input was PBMCs or a T cell subset sorted from them (not recorded which). The receptor source for this set is an adult woman who had mild COVID-19 (a few samples of this study predate the infection). Cell type and time point are not known.

This clonotype was seen ten or more times. Relative to the germline gene, one junction end is altered; a read error may explain this. The chain recombines TRBV7-7 with TRBJ1-1; D unclear. Germline V gene lookup returns CDR1 SSHAT and CDR2 FNYEAQ (reference sequence). The CDR3 totals 13 residues. The CDR3 loop reads CASSLHVNTEAFF. CDR3 bases: TGTGCTAGCAGCTTACATGTGAACACTGAAGCTTTCTTT.

This clonotype was counted ten times or more. The chain has TRBV20-1 and TRBJ1-5; no firm D call. V dropped 5 bases and J dropped 1 base, with 6 bases sitting between them. CDR3 size: 12 residues. Germline loops: CDR1 DFQATT, CDR2 SNEGSKA (reference sequence). In nucleotides, the CDR3 is TGCAGTGCTCGAGGGAGCAATCAGCCCCAGCATTTT. It codes for CSARGSNQPQHF.

The V call is TRBV14, the J call TRBJ2-7, with 12 nucleotides matching TRBD1. The CDR3 contains 14 residues. Trimming at V came to 4 bases and at J to 5 bases, leaving 3 bases not matched to a gene. In germline, CDR1 is SGHDN, CDR2 FVKESK. CDR3 in amino acids: CASSRGQGAHEQYF. DNA for the CDR3: TGTGCCAGCAGCCGGGGACAGGGGGCCCACGAGCAGTACTTC. The whole variable domain, filled in from reference TRBV14 and TRBJ2-7, reads EAGVTQFPSHSVIEKGQTVTLRCDPISGHDNLYWYRRVMGKEIKFLLHFVKESKQDESGMPNNRFLAERTGGTYSTLKVQPAELEDSGVYFCASSRGQGAHEQYFGPGTRLTVT.

This clonotype was seen more than once but under ten times. The genes are TRBV9 and TRBJ2-1; TRBD2 agrees at 11 bases. The J segment lost 6 bases and the V segment lost 2 bases, leaving 7 bases of the junction unmatched. The CDR3 is 16 residues long. CDR1 and CDR2 (germline): SGDLS, YYNGEE. As DNA, the CDR3 is TGTGCCAGCAGCGTCACGACTAGCGGGAACTCCAATGAGCAGTTCTTC. This encodes CASSVTTSGNSNEQFF.

The rearrangement links TRBV7-2 to TRBJ2-7; D is possibly TRBD2 (6 bases). The germline V gene encodes CDR1 SGHTA and CDR2 FQGNSA. This CDR3 is 15 amino acids long. V lost 5 bases and J 4 bases, leaving 18 bases between the germline ends. CDR3 loop: CASSPEVGGGYEQYF. The CDR3 DNA follows: TGTGCCAGCAGCCCTGAGGTGGGAGGTGGGTACGAGCAGTACTTC.

This clonotype has a handful of counts. The rearrangement uses TRBV9 and TRBJ2-3; D is possibly TRBD1 or TRBD2 (7 bases each). V gave up 4 bases and J gave up 7 bases, with 22 bases separating them. The germline CDR1 and CDR2 sequences are SGDLS and YYNGEE. There are 16 residues in the CDR3. The CDR3 reads CASSPSPAGGGNTQYF. The CDR3 DNA reads as TGTGCCAGCAGCCCCTCGCCCGCAGGGGGGGGGAATACGCAGTATTTT. Supplemented by reference TRBV9 and TRBJ2-3, the full variable domain reads DSGVTQTPKHLITATGQRVTLRCSPRSGDLSVYWYQQSLDQGLQFLIQYYNGEERAKGNILERFSAQQFPDLHSELNLSSLELGDSALYFCASSPSPAGGGNTQYFGPGTRLTVL.

This clonotype was detected once. V gene TRBV20-1 combines with J gene TRBJ2-3; D remains ambiguous. The germline V gene encodes CDR1 DFQATT and CDR2 SNEGSKA (reference sequence). The CDR3 is made up of 12 amino acids. Trimming left V 8 bases short and J 2 bases short, with 11 bases between. Here the CDR3 DNA reads TGCAGTCCAGTAGGCCTCACAGATACGCAGTATTTT. Translation: CSPVGLTDTQYF.

The chain links TRBV4-2 to TRBJ2-1, with 7 bases that match TRBD2. This CDR3 contains 16 residues. The V gene end was trimmed by 3 bases and the J gene end by 4 bases; junction bases not matched to a gene: 9. In germline, CDR1 is LGHNA, CDR2 YNFKEQ. The CDR3 is CASSQAIAGTYNEQFF. DNA for the CDR3: TGTGCCAGCAGCCAGGCCATAGCGGGTACTTACAATGAGCAGTTCTTC.

The rearrangement uses TRBV6-6 and TRBJ1-3, with D hard to call. The CDR3 loop spans 16 amino acids. Germline CDR1 and CDR2: MNHNY and SVGAGI (reference sequence). Trimming pared 5 bases from V and 4 bases from J, leaving 18 bases between. CDR3 protein: CASSEPPDPEGNTIYF. In nucleotides, the CDR3 is TGTGCCAGCAGTGAACCTCCGGACCCAGAGGGAAACACCATATATTTT.

This clonotype has a handful of counts. The chain joins TRBV5-1 to TRBJ2-4, with D possibly TRBD1 on 6 matching bases. Germline CDR1 is SGHRS and CDR2 is YFSETQ. V gave up 4 bases and J gave up 0 bases, with 11 bases separating them. This CDR3 has 15 amino acids. The CDR3 reads CASSLQGLAKNIQYF. CDR3 bases: TGCGCCAGCAGCCTACAGGGTTTAGCCAAAAACATTCAGTACTTC.

V usage is TRBV7-9 and J usage is TRBJ2-3; 8 bases fit TRBD2. The V gene end was trimmed by 5 bases and the J gene end by 2 bases; junction bases not matched to a gene: 9. The CDR3 has 16 amino acids. CDR1 is SEHNR and CDR2 is FQNEAQ in the germline V gene (reference sequence). The CDR3 loop is CASSALAVPTTDTQYF. The CDR3 DNA reads TGTGCCAGCAGCGCACTAGCGGTGCCAACCACAGATACGCAGTATTTT.

This chain connects TRBV7-8 to TRBJ2-5, with no clear D. Germline V gene sequence: CDR1 SGHVS, CDR2 FQNEAQ. V dropped 5 bases and J dropped 0 bases, with 13 bases sitting between them. The CDR3 extends over 15 amino acids. The CDR3 region is CASSAGVRDQETQYF. Here the CDR3 DNA reads TGTGCCAGCAGCGCCGGTGTAAGGGACCAAGAGACCCAGTACTTC.

The chain has TRBV7-8 and TRBJ2-7; unclear D gene. The CDR3 contains 13 residues. Trimming pared 5 bases from V and 7 bases from J, leaving 15 bases between. Germline loops: CDR1 SGHVS, CDR2 FQNEAQ. The DNA of the CDR3 is TGTGCCAGCAGCCCACATGACCGGAGTGAGCAGTACTTC. It codes for CASSPHDRSEQYF.

J is TRBJ2-6 and V is TRBV3-1; D not certain. V was cut by 9 bases and J by 7 bases, with 13 bases left in between. Germline V gene data show CDR1 as LGHDT and CDR2 as YNNKEL (reference sequence). This CDR3 has 13 residues. CDR3 in amino acids: CASAMKGANVLTF. The CDR3 bases are TGTGCCAGTGCCATGAAGGGAGCCAACGTCCTGACTTTC.

The V call is TRBV29-1, the J call TRBJ2-5; D assignment may be TRBD1 or TRBD2 (5 bases each). The CDR3 is 10 amino acids. Trimming stripped 3 bases from V and 13 bases from J, with 12 bases between. Germline assignment: CDR1 SQVTM and CDR2 ANQGSEA. The CDR3 loop is CSVEPGPWYF. CDR3 bases: TGCAGCGTTGAGCCGGGACCATGGTACTTC.

The table lists this clonotype with a few counts. The chain has TRBV7-9 and TRBJ1-6; the match to TRBD1 covers 11 bases. The CDR3 is 17 residues long. Germline trimming cut 3 bases from V and 0 bases from J; bases unmatched to any gene: 1. The germline gives CDR1 SEHNR, CDR2 FQNEAQ (reference sequence). CDR3 residues: CASSLGQGGSYNSPLHF. The CDR3 DNA sequence: TGTGCCAGCAGCTTGGGACAGGGGGGCTCCTATAATTCACCCCTCCACTTT.

This clonotype was counted only a few times. The DNA for the CDR3 is TGTGCCAGCAGCTTGGTTTTGTCGCAATACGAGCAGTTCTTC. Its protein is CASSLVLSQYEQFF. The rearrangement links TRBV5-5 to TRBJ2-1; D gene uncertain. Germline V gives CDR1 SGHKS, CDR2 YYEKEE (reference sequence). This CDR3 contains 14 residues. V gave up 0 bases and J gave up 10 bases, with 14 bases separating them.

The chain employs TRBV6-5 and TRBJ1-1, with 9 bases matching TRBD1. V lost 11 bases and J lost 5; bases outside the gene matches: 12. Germline V lookup: CDR1 MNHEY, CDR2 SVGAGI. This CDR3 has 14 amino acids. The CDR3 nucleotides read TGTGCCTGTGCCCGGGACAGGGCGTTGACTGAAGCTTTCTTT. Its protein is CACARDRALTEAFF.

The V call is TRBV29-1, the J call TRBJ2-1, with 9 positions matching TRBD2. The junction had 9 bases not matched to a gene; V was cut back by 5 bases and J by 7 bases. In germline, CDR1 is SQVTM, CDR2 ANQGSEA. This CDR3 spans 14 amino acids. The CDR3: CSVLPGLANNEQFF. Written as DNA, the CDR3 is TGCAGCGTTCTACCGGGACTAGCAAATAATGAGCAGTTCTTC.

This sequence joins TRBV7-2 and TRBJ2-3, with D unresolved. V was trimmed by 2 bases and J by 5 bases, leaving 17 bases between them. Germline values: CDR1 SGHTA, CDR2 FQGNSA. The CDR3 sequence is 16 residues long. CDR3 sequence reads: CASSLFHTGSLDTQYF. The CDR3 DNA sequence: TGTGCCAGCAGCTTATTTCATACTGGCAGCTTAGATACGCAGTATTTT. The full variable domain, in which reference TRBV7-2 and TRBJ2-3 provide the parts outside the CDR3, is GAGVSQSPSNKVTEKGKDVELRCDPISGHTALYWYRQSLGQGLEFLIYFQGNSAPDKSGLPSDRFSAERTGGSVSTLTIQRTQQEDSAVYLCASSLFHTGSLDTQYFGPGTRLTVL.

The V and J genes are TRBV20-1 and TRBJ2-1, with D possibly TRBD1 on 5 matching bases. V lost 6 bases, J lost 4 bases, and 19 bases lay in between. This CDR3 comprises 15 residues. Germline V CDR1 and CDR2: DFQATT, SNEGSKA (reference sequence). The CDR3 DNA follows: TGCAGTGCACCTCAAGCTGGGGCAGGGTACAATGAGCAGTTCTTC. Protein product: CSAPQAGAGYNEQFF.

The V call is TRBV11-2, the J call TRBJ2-1; D remains unclear. Trimming stripped 3 bases from V and 2 bases from J, with 11 bases between. Germline-derived CDR1 and CDR2 are SGHAT and FQNNGV. The CDR3 has 15 amino acids. CDR3 amino acids: CASSFEGFAYNEQFF. The DNA of the CDR3 is TGTGCCAGCAGCTTTGAAGGGTTCGCCTACAATGAGCAGTTCTTC.

V and J are TRBV12-3 or TRBV12-4 and TRBJ2-7, with a possible D match to TRBD2 (5 bases). This CDR3 is built from 15 residues. V shed 1 base and J shed 0 bases, with 10 bases lying between them. The CDR3 DNA reads TGTGCCAGCAGTTTAGATCCGGGGAGCTCCTACGAGCAGTACTTC. Translating gives CASSLDPGSSYEQYF.

This clonotype was seen only a few times. The chain carries TRBV12-3 or TRBV12-4 and TRBJ1-2; 11 positions agree with TRBD1. J was trimmed by 7 bases and V by 3 bases; bases with no gene match: 1. This CDR3 contains 13 residues. As DNA, the CDR3 is TGTGCCAGCAGTTTGGGACAGGGGGTTGGCTACACCTTC. It translates to CASSLGQGVGYTF.

This clonotype was observed a few times. CDR3 in amino acids: CASSGGQGERASYNEQFF. DNA for the CDR3: TGTGCCAGCAGCGGAGGACAGGGAGAGAGGGCCTCCTACAATGAGCAGTTCTTC. This rearrangement joins TRBV7-3 to TRBJ2-1; 8 bases are shared with TRBD1. This CDR3 is built from 18 residues. Trimming took 5 bases from V and 0 from J; bases not matched to a gene: 12. Germline V gives CDR1 SGHTA, CDR2 FQGTGA.